Each of the 24 T cell receptor beta chains below was sequenced from the same sample in a study of T cell repertoires in cytomegalovirus infection (dated by TCRdb to between 2019 and 2020). TCRdb shows the sequencer as Illumina HiSeq 1500. Clones were called with MiXCR by TCRdb after fastp trimmed the public reads at Q25, and only in-frame beta chains were retained. Duplicate CDR3 protein sequences are folded into a single record with the most common DNA and genes. Present in this sample are roughly 230,000 distinct CDR3 sequences, about a sixth of which were seen just once. The top ten constitute about half of the sample. Sequencing was carried out using CD8+ T cells from PBMCs. The receptors come from a human donor in good health (CMV status not recorded). Some clones in this sample may be carry-over from other donors' samples.

Many counts were recorded for this clonotype. V is TRBV19 and J is TRBJ1-1; D uncertain. Germline assignment: CDR1 LNHDA and CDR2 SQIVND (reference sequence). V was cut by 5 bases and J by 6 bases, with 13 bases left in between. The CDR3 covers 13 residues. The chain's CDR3 is CASSVTILAEAFF. Written as DNA, the CDR3 is TGTGCCAGTAGTGTAACGATTTTGGCTGAAGCTTTCTTT.

This clonotype occurred a few times. This chain uses TRBV27 with TRBJ1-1; no firm D call. The CDR3 contains 13 residues. V shed 0 bases and J shed 6 bases, with 8 bases lying between them. In germline, CDR1 is MNHEY, CDR2 SMNVEV (reference sequence). CDR3 in DNA: TGTGCCAGCAGTTTATCCGGCCAGTCTGAAGCTTTCTTT. Amino acid sequence: CASSLSGQSEAFF.

V gene TRBV11-2 combines with J gene TRBJ2-5; 9 nucleotides agree with TRBD2. The CDR3 is 16 residues long. Per the germline V gene, CDR1 is SGHAT and CDR2 is FQNNGV. Trimming took 1 base from V and 0 from J; bases not matched to a gene: 3. In DNA form, the CDR3 reads TGTGCCAGCAGCTTAGTTGCGGGGGGGCACCAAGAGACCCAGTACTTC. This codes for CASSLVAGGHQETQYF.

This clonotype appeared a few times. The V and J genes are TRBV19 and TRBJ2-6, with unresolved D. CDR1 is LNHDA and CDR2 is SQIVND in the germline V gene (reference sequence). Trimming cost V 3 bases and J 1 base, with 4 bases left between them. The CDR3 totals 14 residues. The CDR3 DNA reads TGTGCCAGTAGTATCGGTTCTGGGGCCAACGTCCTGACTTTC. Residues: CASSIGSGANVLTF.

The CDR3 reads CASSPGAGGDEQFF. The CDR3 DNA sequence: TGTGCCAGCAGTCCGGGGGCTGGGGGGGATGAGCAGTTCTTC. J is TRBJ2-1 and V is TRBV6-5; tentatively, D is TRBD2 (7 bases). The CDR3 runs to 14 residues. Germline CDR1 is MNHEY and CDR2 is SVGAGI. Trimming took 5 bases from V and 8 from J, leaving 16 bases between them.

This clonotype has ten or more counts. The rearrangement links TRBV7-6 to TRBJ2-1, with a possible D match to TRBD2 (6 bases). CDR1 is SGHVS and CDR2 is FNYEAQ in the germline V gene. The V and J ends lost 4 bases and 0 bases respectively, with 10 bases between them. The CDR3 is 15 amino acids. CDR3 sequence reads: CASSSPGGSYNEQFF. In DNA form, the CDR3 reads TGTGCCAGCAGCTCCCCCGGGGGCTCCTACAATGAGCAGTTCTTC.

The chain combines TRBV11-2 with TRBJ2-1; unclear D gene. Trimming stripped 2 bases from V and 11 bases from J, with 10 bases between. The CDR3 runs 12 residues. Germline CDR1 SGHAT, CDR2 FQNNGV. CDR3 in amino acids: CASSLSLPKQFF. CDR3 DNA sequence: TGTGCCAGCAGCTTAAGCTTGCCCAAGCAGTTCTTC.

This clonotype was observed a few times. The chain uses TRBV20-1 and TRBJ2-2, with a tentative D call TRBD2 (7 bases). Trimming shortened V by 0 bases and J by 7 bases, and 12 bases separated the two germline ends. CDR3 size: 14 residues. Looked up from germline, CDR1 is DFQATT and CDR2 is SNEGSKA (reference sequence). CDR3 in amino acids: CSARDPGGFGELFF. DNA for the CDR3: TGCAGTGCTAGAGATCCGGGGGGCTTCGGGGAGCTGTTTTTT.

V is TRBV19 and J is TRBJ1-3; possible D gene TRBD1, 5 bases. Between the trimmed V and J ends, which lost 3 bases and 4 bases, there was a span of 13 bases. This CDR3 is 15 amino acids long. Per the germline V gene, CDR1 is LNHDA and CDR2 is SQIVND (reference sequence). The CDR3 bases are TGTGCCAGTAGTATCCTTTTTGGGGCCGGAAACACCATATATTTT. It is translated as CASSILFGAGNTIYF.

This chain links TRBV25-1 with TRBJ1-2, with a tentative D call TRBD1 (5 bases). V gave up 4 bases and J gave up 6 bases, with 15 bases separating them. Germline V lookup: CDR1 MGHDK, CDR2 SYGVNS. CDR3 length: 14 amino acids. CDR3 sequence (DNA): TGTGCCAGCAGTGCCGGCAGGGCGTCGGATGGCTACACCTTC. Its protein is CASSAGRASDGYTF.

Ten or more counts support this clonotype. V usage is TRBV7-8 and J usage is TRBJ1-3; possible D gene TRBD1, 5 bases. Germline assignment: CDR1 SGHVS and CDR2 FQNEAQ. Trimming removed 5 bases at V and 4 bases at J, with 18 bases between. There are 16 residues in the CDR3. In nucleotides, the CDR3 is TGTGCCAGCAGCCTTCCCAGGGCTGGGTTCGGAAACACCATATATTTT. This encodes CASSLPRAGFGNTIYF.

Only a few counts were recorded for this clonotype. This chain links TRBV7-1 with TRBJ1-2, with D tentatively TRBD1 (6 bases). TRBV7-1 is an open reading frame whose function is uncertain. V was trimmed by 5 bases and J by 4 bases, leaving 20 bases between them. The CDR3 totals 16 residues. For the CDR3, the DNA is TGTGCCAGCAGCGAAAGGGGGTTAGCTGACAGCTATGGCTACACCTTC. It encodes CASSERGLADSYGYTF.

This clonotype showed up many times. The chain joins TRBV12-3 or TRBV12-4 to TRBJ2-3; no definite D call. Between the trimmed V and J ends, which lost 2 bases and 2 bases, there was a span of 8 bases. The CDR3 has 14 amino acids. CDR3 in DNA: TGTGCCAGCAGTTTAAGTGATCCCACAGATACGCAGTATTTT. It specifies CASSLSDPTDTQYF.

V usage is TRBV6-2 or TRBV6-3 and J usage is TRBJ2-3; 12 bases map to TRBD2. The CDR3 consists of 17 residues. Germline CDR1 is MNHEY and CDR2 is SVGEGT. J was trimmed by 2 bases and V by 5 bases; bases with no gene match: 8. In nucleotides, the CDR3 is TGTGCCAGCAGTCCAATGAGGACTAGCGGGACCACAGATACGCAGTATTTT. Protein sequence: CASSPMRTSGTTDTQYF.

This clonotype was seen repeatedly, ten times or more. The rearrangement joins TRBV10-3 to TRBJ2-2; 9 nucleotides match TRBD2. The CDR3 runs 17 residues. CDR1 ENHRY and CDR2 SYGVKD come from the germline V gene. V was clipped by 2 bases and J by 3 bases; unmatched bases: 7. As DNA, the CDR3 is TGTGCCATCAGTGAGCCTCTAGCGGGGAGGGACACCGGGGAGCTGTTTTTT. The encoded protein is CAISEPLAGRDTGELFF.

This clonotype was picked up many times. The J gene is TRBJ2-1, the V gene TRBV12-3 or TRBV12-4; 14 bases agree with TRBD2. V lost 5 bases, J lost 5 bases, and 2 bases stayed unmatched. The CDR3 is made up of 15 amino acids. The CDR3 DNA sequence: TGTGCCAGCAGTGGGACTAGCGGGGGCCACAATGAGCAGTTCTTC. Protein sequence: CASSGTSGGHNEQFF.

The rearrangement uses TRBV28 and TRBJ2-5, with D maybe TRBD2 (5 bases). This CDR3 has 15 amino acids. Trimming stripped 9 bases from V and 5 bases from J, with 22 bases between. CDR1 and CDR2 from the germline V gene are MDHEN and SYDVKM. The CDR3 spells CASSTGQEEFETQYF. The CDR3 bases are TGTGCCAGTTCAACCGGGCAGGAGGAGTTTGAGACCCAGTACTTC.

V usage is TRBV27 and J usage is TRBJ1-1, with 11 bases that match TRBD1. Germline CDR1 MNHEY, CDR2 SMNVEV (reference sequence). There are 19 residues in the CDR3. Trimming cost V 0 bases and J 4 bases; bases outside gene matches: 13. The CDR3 sequence: CASSLSVGDRGVLGTEAFF. CDR3 in DNA: TGTGCCAGCAGTTTATCGGTGGGGGACAGGGGGGTGCTGGGCACTGAAGCTTTCTTT.

This clonotype was seen only once. The chain carries TRBV20-1 and TRBJ2-7, with D possibly matching TRBD1 (6 bases). V lost 2 bases and J lost 2, with 19 bases in between. The CDR3 runs to 16 residues. From germline, CDR1 is DFQATT and CDR2 SNEGSKA (reference sequence). This CDR3 reads CSARNEDSLPTYEQYF. For the CDR3, the DNA is TGCAGTGCTAGAAACGAGGACAGCCTGCCCACCTACGAGCAGTACTTC.

This clonotype was seen repeatedly, ten times or more. The chain combines TRBV28 with TRBJ2-3, with D possibly called TRBD1 or TRBD2 (5 bases each). Germline loops: CDR1 MDHEN, CDR2 SYDVKM. The CDR3 sequence is 18 residues long. Trimming left V 2 bases short and J 4 bases short, with 22 bases between. The CDR3 DNA follows: TGTGCCAGCAGTTTAGAACCTCTCGGCCGGGACGTATCAGATACGCAGTATTTT. Translation: CASSLEPLGRDVSDTQYF. The full variable domain, completed using reference TRBV28 and TRBJ2-3, is DVKVTQSSRYLVKRTGEKVFLECVQDMDHENMFWYRQDPGLGLRLIYFSYDVKMKEKGDIPEGYSVSREKKERFSLILESASTNQTSMYLCASSLEPLGRDVSDTQYFGPGTRLTVL.

This clonotype has just a few counts. The J gene is TRBJ2-7, the V gene TRBV20-1; 7 bases fit TRBD2. CDR3 length: 11 amino acids. The germline V gene encodes CDR1 DFQATT and CDR2 SNEGSKA (reference sequence). V shed 5 bases, J shed 9 bases, and the junction held 7 bases outside the gene matches. CDR3 loop: CSAYTGEGQYF. Written as DNA, the CDR3 is TGCAGTGCTTACACCGGGGAGGGGCAGTACTTC.

There are a few counts of this clonotype. The V gene is TRBV20-1, the J gene TRBJ2-1; D perhaps matches TRBD1 (5 bases). V was shortened by 0 bases and J by 2 bases, with 11 bases between the two germline ends. The CDR3 runs 15 residues. Germline CDR1 is DFQATT and CDR2 is SNEGSKA (reference sequence). Here the CDR3 DNA reads TGCAGTGCTAGAGACCGAGGACACCCCTACAATGAGCAGTTCTTC. Protein product: CSARDRGHPYNEQFF.

The CDR3, as DNA: TGTGCCAGCAGCCCCCTCCGTAGTGGACAGGCGGGCTATGGCTACACCTTC. Amino acid sequence: CASSPLRSGQAGYGYTF. This sequence joins TRBV7-2 and TRBJ1-2, with 7 bases aligning to TRBD1. The CDR3 totals 17 residues. After removal of 5 bases from V and 4 bases from J, the junction contained 16 bases not matched to a gene. The germline V gene has CDR1 SGHTA and CDR2 FQGNSA.

V is TRBV27 and J is TRBJ1-1; TRBD1 agrees at 7 bases. V shed 2 bases and J 6 bases; nucleotides not matched to a gene: 9. Germline lookup yields CDR1 MNHEY and CDR2 SMNVEV (reference sequence). This CDR3 is 15 amino acids long. The CDR3 bases are TGTGCCAGCAGTTTAATAGGGGGCGGGTTTGCTGAAGCTTTCTTT. It yields the protein CASSLIGGGFAEAFF.